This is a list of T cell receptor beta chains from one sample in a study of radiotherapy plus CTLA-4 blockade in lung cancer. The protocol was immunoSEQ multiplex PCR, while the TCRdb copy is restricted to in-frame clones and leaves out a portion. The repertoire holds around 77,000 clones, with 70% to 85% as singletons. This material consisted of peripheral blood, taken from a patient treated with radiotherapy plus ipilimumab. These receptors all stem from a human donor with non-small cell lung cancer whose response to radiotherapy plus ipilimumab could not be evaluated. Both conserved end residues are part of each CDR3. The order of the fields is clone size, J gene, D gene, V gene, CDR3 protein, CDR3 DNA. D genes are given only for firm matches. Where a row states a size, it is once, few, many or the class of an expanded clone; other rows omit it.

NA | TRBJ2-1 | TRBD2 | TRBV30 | CAWNSGGAYNEQFF | TGTGCCTGGAATAGCGGGGGTGCCTACAATGAGCAGTTCTTC
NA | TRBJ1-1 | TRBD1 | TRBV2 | CANRAGQGAGEAFF | TGTGCCAACCGGGCGGGACAGGGGGCCGGGGAAGCTTTCTTT
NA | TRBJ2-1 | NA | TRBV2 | CASRQGGEQFF | TGTGCCAGCAGACAGGGAGGGGAGCAGTTCTTC
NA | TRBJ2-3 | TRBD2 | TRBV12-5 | CASGLVRGTSDGTDTQYF | TGTGCTAGTGGTTTGGTACGGGGGACTAGCGATGGCACAGATACGCAGTATTTT
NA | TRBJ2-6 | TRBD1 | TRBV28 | CASSTRQGASGANVLTF | TGTGCCAGCAGTACTCGACAGGGGGCCTCTGGGGCCAACGTCCTGACTTTC
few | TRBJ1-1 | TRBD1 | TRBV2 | CASSEAWTGEAFF | TGTGCCAGCAGTGAAGCGTGGACAGGTGAAGCTTTCTTT
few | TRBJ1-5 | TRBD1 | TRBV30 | CAFDREVGQPQHF | TGTGCTTTCGACAGGGAGGTAGGACAGCCCCAGCATTTT
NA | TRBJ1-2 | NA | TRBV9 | CASSPQTEGTGYTF | TGTGCCAGCAGCCCCCAGACTGAGGGAACTGGCTACACCTTC
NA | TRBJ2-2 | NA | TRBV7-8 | CASSLLVRGPYTGELFF | TGTGCCAGCAGCTTGCTGGTCCGAGGGCCGTACACCGGGGAGCTGTTTTTT
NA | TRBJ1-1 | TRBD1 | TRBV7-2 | CASSPGTGRTEAFF | TGTGCCAGCAGCCCTGGGACAGGGCGAACTGAAGCTTTCTTT
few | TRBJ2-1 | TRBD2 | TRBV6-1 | CASSEALWREGRFF | TGTGCCAGCAGTGAAGCTCTCTGGCGGGAGGGCCGGTTCTTC
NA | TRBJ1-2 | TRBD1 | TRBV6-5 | CASSRRQGARYGYTF | TGTGCCAGCAGTCGAAGACAGGGGGCGCGGTATGGCTACACCTTC
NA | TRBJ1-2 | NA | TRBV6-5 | CASRPTGYGYTF | TGTGCCAGCAGACCGACGGGGTACGGCTACACCTTC
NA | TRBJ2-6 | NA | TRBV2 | CASSTDASGANVLTF | TGTGCCAGCAGTACAGACGCATCTGGGGCCAACGTCCTGACTTTC
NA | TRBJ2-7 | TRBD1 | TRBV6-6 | CASTSRDSPFRQYF | TGTGCCAGCACTTCCCGGGACAGCCCCTTCAGACAGTACTTC
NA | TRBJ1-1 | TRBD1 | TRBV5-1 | CASSLVQGAENTEAFF | TGCGCCAGCAGCCTTGTACAGGGGGCCGAGAACACTGAAGCTTTCTTT
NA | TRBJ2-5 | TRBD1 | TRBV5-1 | CASSRAGGLETQYF | TGCGCCAGCAGCCGGGCAGGGGGCTTAGAGACCCAGTACTTC
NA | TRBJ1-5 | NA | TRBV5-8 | CASSLRTGNQPQHF | TGTGCCAGCAGCTTGCGGACAGGCAATCAGCCCCAGCATTTT
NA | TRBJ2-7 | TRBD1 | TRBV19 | CASREGTGATYEQYF | TGTGCCAGTAGAGAGGGGACAGGGGCCACCTACGAGCAGTACTTC
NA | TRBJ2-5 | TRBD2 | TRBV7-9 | CASRGGPETQYF | TGTGCCAGCAGGGGAGGGCCAGAGACCCAGTACTTC
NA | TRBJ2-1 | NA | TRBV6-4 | CASSVSGRDTTYNEQFF | TGTGCCAGCAGTGTAAGTGGCCGGGACACAACGTACAATGAGCAGTTCTTC
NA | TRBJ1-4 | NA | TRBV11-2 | CASSLEGALKEKLFF | TGTGCCAGCAGCTTAGAGGGGGCCCTTAAGGAAAAACTGTTTTTT
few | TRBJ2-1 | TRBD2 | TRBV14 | CASSQGGLAEHNEQFF | TGTGCCAGCAGCCAAGGGGGACTAGCGGAGCACAATGAGCAGTTCTTC
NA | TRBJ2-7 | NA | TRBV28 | CASGTSGKPYEQYF | TGTGCCAGCGGGACTTCTGGGAAACCCTACGAGCAGTACTTC
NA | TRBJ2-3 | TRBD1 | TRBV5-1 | CASSRTGVTDTQYF | TGCGCCAGCAGCCGTACAGGGGTCACAGATACGCAGTATTTT
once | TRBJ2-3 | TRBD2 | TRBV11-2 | CASSRTSGFSTDTQYF | TGTGCCAGCAGTCGGACTAGCGGGTTTAGCACAGATACGCAGTATTTT
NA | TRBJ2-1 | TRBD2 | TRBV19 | CASGGGSYNEQFF | TGTGCCAGCGGGGGGGGCTCCTACAATGAGCAGTTCTTC
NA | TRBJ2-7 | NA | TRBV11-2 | CASSSLQDSPYEQYF | TGTGCCAGCAGCTCCTTACAGGATAGCCCCTACGAGCAGTACTTC
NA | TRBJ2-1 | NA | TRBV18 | CASSPRTPYNEQFF | TGTGCCAGCTCACCACGGACTCCCTACAATGAGCAGTTCTTC
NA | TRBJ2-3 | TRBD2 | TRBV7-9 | CASSLRAGEHTDTQYF | TGTGCCAGCAGCTTACGGGCGGGGGAACACACAGATACGCAGTATTTT
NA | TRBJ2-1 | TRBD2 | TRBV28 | CASSSLWREVRNEQFF | TGTGCCAGCAGTTCCCTCTGGCGGGAGGTCCGCAATGAGCAGTTCTTC
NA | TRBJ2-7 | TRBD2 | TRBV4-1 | CASSHPLAGATYEQYF | TGCGCCAGCAGCCATCCATTAGCGGGTGCGACCTACGAGCAGTACTTC
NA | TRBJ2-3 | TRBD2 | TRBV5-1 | CASSPQLAGGDTQYF | TGCGCCAGCAGCCCGCAACTAGCGGGAGGGGATACGCAGTATTTT
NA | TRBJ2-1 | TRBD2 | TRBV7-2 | CASSPLAGSSYNEQFF | TGTGCCAGCAGCCCACTAGCGGGAAGCTCCTACAATGAGCAGTTCTTC
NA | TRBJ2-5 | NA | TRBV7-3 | CASSLTPGGPETQYF | TGTGCCAGCAGCTTAACCCCGGGGGGCCCTGAGACCCAGTACTTC
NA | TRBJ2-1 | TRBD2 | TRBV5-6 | CASSLTSGRHEQFF | TGTGCCAGCTCCCTGACTAGCGGGAGGCATGAGCAGTTCTTC
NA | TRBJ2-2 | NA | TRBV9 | CASSVANGELFF | TGTGCCAGCAGCGTAGCTAACGGGGAGCTGTTTTTT
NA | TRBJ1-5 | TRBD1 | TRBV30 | CAWSAGQGGNQPQHF | TGTGCCTGGAGTGCCGGACAGGGGGGCAATCAGCCCCAGCATTTT
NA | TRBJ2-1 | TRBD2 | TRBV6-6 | CASSWISGRGEQFF | TGTGCCAGCAGTTGGATTAGCGGGAGGGGTGAGCAGTTCTTC
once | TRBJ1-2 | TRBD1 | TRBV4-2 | CASSQNTRDRVYGYTF | TGTGCCAGCAGCCAGAATACGCGAGACAGGGTTTATGGCTACACCTTC
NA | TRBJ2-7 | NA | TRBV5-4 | CASSFDSYEQCF | TGTGCCAGCAGCTTCGACAGCTACGAGCAGTGCTTC
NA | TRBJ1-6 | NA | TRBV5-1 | CASSISSGSNSPLHF | TGCGCCAGCAGCATCTCAAGTGGCAGTAATTCACCCCTCCACTTT
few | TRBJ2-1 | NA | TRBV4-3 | CASSQDYLNEQFF | TGCGCCAGCAGCCAAGATTATCTGAATGAGCAGTTCTTC
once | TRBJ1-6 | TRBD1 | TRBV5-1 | CASSTGQAGGNNSPLHF | TGCGCCAGCAGCACCGGACAGGCGGGAGGGAATAATTCACCCCTCCACTTT
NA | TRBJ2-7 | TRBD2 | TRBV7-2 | CASSLVVSGGLSSYEQYF | TGTGCCAGCAGCTTAGTAGTTAGCGGGGGCCTTAGCTCCTACGAGCAGTACTTC
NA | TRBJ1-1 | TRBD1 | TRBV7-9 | CASSSRLQGYTEAFF | TGTGCCAGCAGCTCGCGACTACAGGGGTACACTGAAGCTTTCTTT
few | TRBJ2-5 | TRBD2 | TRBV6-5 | CASSYIGLAMQETQYF | TGTGCCAGCAGTTACATCGGACTAGCGATGCAAGAGACCCAGTACTTC
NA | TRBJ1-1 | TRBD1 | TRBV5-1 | CASSLNRGLITEAFF | TGCGCCAGCAGCTTGAACAGGGGGCTGATAACTGAAGCTTTCTTT
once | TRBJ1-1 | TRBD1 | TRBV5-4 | CASSRDSMNTEAFF | TGTGCCAGCAGCCGGGACAGCATGAACACTGAAGCTTTCTTT
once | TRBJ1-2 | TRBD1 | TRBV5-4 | CASSSPPGGANYGYTF | TGTGCCAGCAGCTCCCCCCCAGGGGGCGCCAACTATGGCTACACCTTC
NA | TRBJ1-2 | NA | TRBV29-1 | CSVREDYGYTF | TGCAGCGTTCGAGAGGACTATGGCTACACCTTC
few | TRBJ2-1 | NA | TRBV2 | CASSEEGRGSNEQFF | TGTGCCAGCAGTGAAGAGGGTCGGGGGTCGAATGAGCAGTTCTTC
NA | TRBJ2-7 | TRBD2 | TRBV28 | CASSSGLAGGYNEQYF | TGTGCCAGCAGTAGCGGACTAGCGGGGGGCTACAACGAGCAGTACTTC
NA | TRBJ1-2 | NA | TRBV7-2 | CASSLGGSPNYGYTF | TGTGCCAGCAGCCTAGGTGGCAGTCCTAACTATGGCTACACCTTC
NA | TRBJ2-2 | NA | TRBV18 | CASSPFTGSNTGELFF | TGTGCCAGCTCACCGTTTACCGGGTCGAACACCGGGGAGCTGTTTTTT
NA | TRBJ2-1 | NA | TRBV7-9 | CASTGLSYNEQFF | TGTGCCAGCACAGGTCTCTCCTACAATGAGCAGTTCTTC
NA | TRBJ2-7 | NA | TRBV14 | CASSQAWGEGAYEQYF | TGTGCCAGCAGCCAAGCCTGGGGGGAGGGGGCCTACGAGCAGTACTTC